What follows are 10 T cell receptor delta chains derived from one specimen sequenced in a study of gamma-delta chains in newborns, infants, children. TCRdb fed the reads to CATT. There are some 3,500 delta-chain clones in the sample; under 1.5% occur only once, and about a fifth lies in the top ten. Sequences were obtained from blood. The receptors stem from a child who was a newborn, infant or young child, either healthy, febrile or measles-vaccinated (not recorded which).

This clone has ten or more counts. Just one base apart from a much larger clone, this may be a read error. The genes are TRDV2 and TRDJ3; TRDD3 aligns across 9 bases. Germline V CDR1 and CDR2: GEAIGNYY, EKD. CDR3 size: 21 residues. The CDR3 bases are TGTGCCTGTAACACCGGGATTACTGGGGGAATGAGCTCCTGGGACACCCGACAGATGTTTTTC. This encodes CACNTGITGGMSSWDTRQMFF.

On this clone itself: A much larger clone differs from this one at a single base, so this may be a read error. The chain combines TRDV2 with TRDJ2; 11 positions agree with TRDD3. CDR1 GEAIGNYY and CDR2 EKD come from the germline V gene. This CDR3 region has 15 residues. This CDR3 is CACDLGDTLTAHLFF. The CDR3 bases are TGTGCCTGTGACCTGGGGGATACTTTGACAGCACACCTCTTCTTT.

This clone turned up a few times. The likely explanation is a read error, given a far larger clone one base away. This CDR3 is also generated by other DNA sequences in the sample. V and J are TRDV2 and TRDJ2, with a tentative D call TRDD3 (5 bases). Trimming took off 3 bases at V and 0 bases at J, with 13 bases between the two ends. The germline gives CDR1 GEAIGNYY, CDR2 EKD. The CDR3 contains 16 residues. Here the CDR3 DNA reads TGTGCCTGTGACGTACTAGGGGAAGCTTTGACAGCACAACTCTTCTTT. Its protein is CACDVLGEALTAQLFF.

This clone has more than one count but fewer than ten. A read error likely explains why the TCRdb protein, taken from a much larger clone, differs from this DNA's translation at residue 3; the protein shown is translated from the DNA. The chain carries TRDV2 and TRDJ3; the match to TRDD3 covers 7 bases. Germline loops: CDR1 GEAIGNYY, CDR2 EKD. The CDR3 contains 18 residues. The CDR3 reads CAREPGGKSSWDTRQMFF. In DNA, the CDR3 is TGTGCCCGTGAACCTGGGGGGAAAAGCTCCTGGGACACCCGACAGATGTTTTTC.

This clone is termed medium-sized. This likely stems from a read error, as it lies one base from a far larger clone. The V call is TRDV2, the J call TRDJ3; 9 nucleotides match TRDD3. This CDR3 is 18 amino acids long. Trimming at V came to 0 bases and at J to 0 bases, leaving 2 bases not matched to a gene. Germline V CDR1 and CDR2: GEAIGNYY, EKD. The CDR3 DNA is TGTGCCTGTGACACCGCTGGGGGATGCTCCTGGGACACCCGACAGATGTTTTTC. Amino acids: CACDTAGGCSWDTRQMFF.

There are a few counts of this clone. This DNA's translation differs at residue 12 from TCRdb's protein, which comes from a much larger clone; a read error is likely, and the protein shown is translated from the DNA. V gene TRDV2 combines with J gene TRDJ3, with TRDD3 matching 9 bases. The CDR3 covers 17 residues. Germline CDR1 reads GEAIGNYY; CDR2 reads EKD. The CDR3 DNA follows: TGTGCCTGTGACCACGGGGGATACTCCTGGGACGCCCGACAGATGTTTTTC. It specifies CACDHGGYSWDARQMFF.

This clone was seen only a few times. A far larger clone is off by one base, so a read error is likely. This specimen includes other DNA sequences encoding the same CDR3. J is TRDJ3 and V is TRDV2; 11 bases are shared with TRDD3. This CDR3 region has 17 residues. Germline CDR1 is GEAIGNYY and CDR2 is EKD. The CDR3 reads CACESLGDTWDTRQMFF. Here the CDR3 DNA reads TGTGCCTGTGAATCTCTGGGGGATACCTGGGATACCCGACAGATGTTTTTC.

With regard to this clone: This sequence is one base from a far larger clone and is likely a read error. This chain uses TRDV1 with TRDJ2; 9 positions match TRDD3. V was pared by 3 bases and J by 8 bases, with 10 bases of the junction left unmatched. The CDR3 spans 16 residues. Per the germline V gene, CDR1 is TSWWSYY and CDR2 is QGS. CDR3 region: CALGDLGIRVGAQLFF. CDR3 sequence (DNA): TGTGCTCTTGGGGATTTGGGGATACGCGTAGGCGCACAACTCTTCTTT.

This clone has only a few counts. This may come from a read error, since a much larger clone is one base off. This sequence joins TRDV2 and TRDJ3; 8 bases map to TRDD3. Germline CDR1 reads GEAIGNYY; CDR2 reads EKD. With V trimmed by 5 bases and J by 1 base, 12 bases remained unmatched. The CDR3 has 19 amino acids. CDR3 in amino acids: CACGTVLGALSWDTRQMFF. CDR3 DNA sequence: TGTGCCTGTGGCACTGTACTGGGGGCCTTATCCTGGGACACCCGACAGATGTTTTTC.

The sample holds a few counts of this clone. The protein in TCRdb stems from a much larger clone and differs at residue 15 from this DNA's translation, likely a read error; here the protein is translated from the DNA. The chain employs TRDV2 and TRDJ3; 10 nucleotides align to TRDD3. Germline V gives CDR1 GEAIGNYY, CDR2 EKD. The CDR3 spans 21 residues. Written as DNA, the CDR3 is TGTGCCTGTGACACCCCGTCCGGGGGATACGGGGTCTCCTGGGGCACCCGACAGATGTTTTTC. This sequence encodes CACDTPSGGYGVSWGTRQMFF.